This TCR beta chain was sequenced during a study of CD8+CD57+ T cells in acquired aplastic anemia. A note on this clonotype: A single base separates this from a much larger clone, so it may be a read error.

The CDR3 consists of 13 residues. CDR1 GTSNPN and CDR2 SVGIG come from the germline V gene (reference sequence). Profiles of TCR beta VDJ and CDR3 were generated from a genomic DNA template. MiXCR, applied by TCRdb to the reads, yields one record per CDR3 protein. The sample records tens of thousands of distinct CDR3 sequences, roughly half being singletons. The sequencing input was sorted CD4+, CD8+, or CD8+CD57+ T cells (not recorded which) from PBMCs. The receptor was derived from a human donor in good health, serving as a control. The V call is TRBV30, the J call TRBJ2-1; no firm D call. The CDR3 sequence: CAWSRSSYNGQFF. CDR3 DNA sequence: TGTGCCTGGAGTCGGAGCTCCTACAATGGGCAGTTCTTC.